Each of the 11 T cell receptor beta chains below was sequenced from the same sample in a study of a mutant IDH1 vaccine in newly diagnosed glioma. Sequencing used immunoSEQ multiplex PCR; TCRdb keeps in-frame clones, though not all of them. This sample carries 30,000 to 40,000 clones, roughly three quarters of them seen once, and the ten largest clones take roughly 9%. Specified time point: baseline, week 1 (first vaccination visit). Treatment in this sample: pre-vaccination baseline after standard-of-care therapy. Sample: PBMCs, taken from a glioma patient treated with radiotherapy, temozolomide or both. Source of these receptors: a man between 35 and 55 years old with glioma. Some clones in this sample may be carry-over from other donors' samples.

This chain uses TRBV6-1 with TRBJ1-3; 10 nucleotides agree with TRBD1. CDR1 is MNHNS, CDR2 SASEGT, per germline. V shed 9 bases and J 4 bases; nucleotides not matched to a gene: 6. The CDR3 spans 14 residues. The CDR3 spells CASFDRGQGNTIYF. The CDR3, as DNA: TGTGCCAGTTTTGACAGGGGGCAGGGAAACACCATATATTTT.

This chain connects TRBV2 to TRBJ2-6; 8 positions match TRBD1. CDR3 length equals 15 residues. J was trimmed by 4 bases and V by 6 bases; bases with no gene match: 5. Germline V gene sequence: CDR1 SNHLY, CDR2 FYNNEI. The CDR3 protein is CASSPDRVGANVLTF. CDR3 nucleotides: TGTGCCAGCAGCCCGGACAGGGTGGGGGCCAACGTCCTGACTTTC.

This clone has a handful of counts. The rearrangement joins TRBV5-1 to TRBJ1-5, with D unresolved. The CDR3 consists of 13 residues. The V end lost 0 bases, the J end lost 4 bases, and 5 bases lay between the germline ends. Germline assignment: CDR1 SGHRS and CDR2 YFSETQ. CDR3 bases: TGCGCCAGCAGCTTGGATCGAAATCAGCCCCAGCATTTT. This sequence encodes CASSLDRNQPQHF.

The chain couples TRBV5-6 to TRBJ1-2; a possible D gene is TRBD1 (6 bases). This CDR3 is 16 amino acids long. Germline V gene data show CDR1 as SGHDT and CDR2 as YYEEEE. V lost 1 base and J lost 3, with 16 bases in between. The CDR3 protein is CASSLLPGRGYYGYTF. The CDR3 DNA reads as TGTGCCAGCAGCTTGCTGCCTGGCAGGGGATACTATGGCTACACCTTC.

The V call is TRBV10-1, the J call TRBJ2-4; weak D call: TRBD1 (5 bases). CDR1 is WNHNN, CDR2 SYGVQD, per germline (reference sequence). Deletions cut 7 bases from V and 6 bases from J, with 16 bases between. The CDR3 contains 14 residues. The CDR3 DNA sequence: TGCGCCAGCACCCCGGCAGGGTCTAGAAACATTCAGTACTTC. Its protein product is CASTPAGSRNIQYF.

The V call is TRBV5-1, the J call TRBJ1-1; TRBD1 matches 7 bases. The length of the CDR3 is 16 residues. The ends lost 4 bases at V and 2 bases at J; junction bases unmatched: 11. Looked up from germline, CDR1 is SGHRS and CDR2 is YFSETQ. CDR3 in amino acids: CASSLLTGDRNTEAFF. The CDR3 DNA reads as TGCGCCAGCAGCCTACTTACAGGGGATCGAAACACTGAAGCTTTCTTT.

The chain recombines TRBV5-1 with TRBJ2-3; 13 bases are shared with TRBD2. The CDR3 has 14 amino acids. After removal of 4 bases from V and 4 bases from J, the junction contained 0 bases not matched to a gene. Germline CDR1 is SGHRS and CDR2 is YFSETQ. For the CDR3, the DNA is TGCGCCAGCAGCACTAGCGGGGGGGCAGATACGCAGTATTTT. Its translation: CASSTSGGADTQYF.

This chain joins TRBV6-5 and TRBJ2-1; D not certain. The CDR3 has 14 residues. The germline gives CDR1 MNHEY, CDR2 SVGAGI. The V end was cut by 7 bases, the J end by 7 bases, with 17 bases between. The CDR3: CASKPGLGMNEQFF. For the CDR3, the DNA is TGTGCCAGCAAGCCTGGGTTAGGGATGAATGAGCAGTTCTTC.

The chain links TRBV5-1 to TRBJ1-6; perhaps TRBD1 as D (5 bases). There are 14 residues in the CDR3. CDR1 is SGHRS, CDR2 YFSETQ, per germline. Trimming cost V 1 base and J 6 bases, with 8 bases left between them. Here the CDR3 reads CASSLRDSNSPLHF. The DNA of the CDR3 is TGCGCCAGCAGCTTGAGAGACAGTAATTCACCCCTCCACTTT.

In its sample, this clone was seen once. The chain is built from TRBV6-1 and TRBJ1-1, with a weak D call TRBD1 (5 bases). Trimming cost V 4 bases and J 3 bases, with 12 bases left between them. The CDR3 covers 14 residues. Germline V gene data show CDR1 as MNHNS and CDR2 as SASEGT. The CDR3 region is CASSVSTVHTEAFF. In DNA form, the CDR3 reads TGTGCCAGCAGTGTATCGACAGTACACACTGAAGCTTTCTTT.

This clone was seen only once. The gene calls are TRBV4-1 and TRBJ1-6; 8 positions agree with TRBD1. In germline, CDR1 is MGHRA, CDR2 YSYEKL. With V trimmed by 2 bases and J by 7 bases, 4 bases remained unmatched. The CDR3 covers 15 residues. The CDR3: CASSQLDRVNSPLHF. DNA for the CDR3: TGCGCCAGCAGCCAACTGGACAGGGTGAATTCACCCCTCCACTTT.